This T cell receptor (beta chain) comes out of a study of T cells in Graves' hyperthyroidism and ophthalmopathy. V dropped 3 bases and J dropped 5; count of bases not matched to a gene: 8. Germline CDR1 and CDR2: LNHDA and SQIVND (reference sequence). This CDR3 region has 15 residues. Details on this clonotype: Its specificity is unknown.

Study outcomes and limitations: A model of 13 V-J pairs discriminated ophthalmopathy from stable hyperthyroidism. Blood shared most expanded thyroid clonotypes above 0.001.

RNA transcripts were the template for amplifying TCR beta CDR3 regions. When the TCR CDR3 underwent first-round RT-PCR, the HTBI primer set was used. TCRdb recomputed calls from the multiplex PCR reads with MiXCR, one row per CDR3 protein. Here the sample spans about 570,000 distinct CDR3 sequences, 40% to 55% being singletons. The gene calls are TRBV19 and TRBJ2-7, with 9 nucleotides matching TRBD2. The source is an adult woman with Graves' disease, either hyperthyroidism or ophthalmopathy (not recorded which). Sequenced material: peripheral blood or thyroid tissue (not recorded which). CDR3 bases: TGTGCCAGTAGTATTTTCCTAGCGGGATCTGACGAGCAGTACTTC. The encoded protein is CASSIFLAGSDEQYF.